The T cell receptor (beta chain) described here comes from a study of T-cell memory formation after mild COVID-19. The wider study: TCR clusters mostly belonged to single donors. The study, taken as a whole, reports: CD4+ contracting clones lay mainly in CM and EM, CD8+ ones in EMRA.

CDR3 size: 12 residues. Germline V lookup: CDR1 LNHDA, CDR2 SQIVND (reference sequence). TCRdb re-analysed the 5' RACE reads in MiXCR, keeping a single row per CDR3 protein. In the table there are about 350,000 distinct CDR3 sequences, approximately 15% of which are singletons. This clonotype has only a few counts. Antigen unknown. This receptor was identified in a young man who had mild COVID-19 (a few samples of this study predate the infection). Cell type and time point are not known. The chain carries TRBV19 and TRBJ1-1, with D possibly being TRBD1 (6 bases). The sequenced sample was PBMCs or a T cell subset sorted from them (not recorded which). CDR3 amino acids: CATGRFRTEAFF. DNA of the CDR3: TGTGCGACAGGACGGTTCCGAACTGAAGCTTTCTTT. Full variable domain (outside the CDR3, taken from reference TRBV19 and TRBJ1-1): DGGITQSPKYLFRKEGQNVTLSCEQNLNHDAMYWYRQDPGQGLRLIYYSQIVNDFQKGDIAEGYSVSREKKESFPLTVTSAQKNPTAFYLCATGRFRTEAFFGQGTRLTVV.